Listed below are T cell receptor beta chains from one sample, sequenced in a study of T cells expressing NK-cell markers. Following a re-call of the 5' RACE reads, TCRdb has one entry per CDR3 protein and lacks DNA. The table lists roughly 280,000 distinct CDR3 sequences. Specimen: blood T cells: a sorted CD56 or NKG2C T cell subset, CD4+ or CD8+ T cells, or bulk PBMC T cells (not recorded which). The source of these receptors is a man in his late teens or twenties in good health. CDR3s include the opening cysteine and the closing phenylalanine or tryptophan. Each record gives: J gene, V gene, CDR3 protein.

j_call: TRBJ2-3
v_call: TRBV6-1
cdr3_aa: CASSTWRASTDTQYF

j_call: TRBJ2-5
v_call: TRBV5-1
cdr3_aa: CASSPGQEGLARTMETQYF

j_call: TRBJ2-1
v_call: TRBV4-2
cdr3_aa: CASSQAGQGAGEQFF

j_call: TRBJ2-3
v_call: TRBV5-1
cdr3_aa: CASSLGLAGEDTQYF

j_call: TRBJ1-6
v_call: TRBV5-6
cdr3_aa: CASSSGTGARNSPLHF

j_call: TRBJ1-1
v_call: TRBV20-1
cdr3_aa: CSARDSGQGVRDTEAFF

j_call: TRBJ2-1
v_call: TRBV6-1
cdr3_aa: CASTPDSFYNEQFF

j_call: TRBJ2-1
v_call: TRBV5-1
cdr3_aa: CASSLAGLDAYNEQFF

j_call: TRBJ2-1
v_call: TRBV5-1
cdr3_aa: CASKGMGEQFF

j_call: TRBJ2-1
v_call: TRBV12-3/TRBV12-4
cdr3_aa: CASRFRGLADYNEQFF

j_call: TRBJ2-1
v_call: TRBV5-1
cdr3_aa: CASSLTSGRAGEQFF

j_call: TRBJ1-2
v_call: TRBV6-1
cdr3_aa: CASSERGRAEANYGYTF

j_call: TRBJ2-2
v_call: TRBV19
cdr3_aa: CASSMTSGANTGELFF

j_call: TRBJ2-1
v_call: TRBV11-3
cdr3_aa: CASSLDSGQSGGLEFF

j_call: TRBJ2-1
v_call: TRBV3-1
cdr3_aa: CASSLDRRKRDEQFF

j_call: TRBJ1-1
v_call: TRBV7-2
cdr3_aa: CASSLSPSTPEAFF

j_call: TRBJ2-3
v_call: TRBV4-3
cdr3_aa: CASSQASVNTDTQYF

j_call: TRBJ2-3
v_call: TRBV14
cdr3_aa: CASSQEGRLAGIQDTQYF

j_call: TRBJ2-7
v_call: TRBV12-3/TRBV12-4
cdr3_aa: CASSSWDVGEQYF

j_call: TRBJ2-1
v_call: TRBV5-5
cdr3_aa: CASSLSLASYNEQFF

j_call: TRBJ2-6
v_call: TRBV11-3
cdr3_aa: CASSFSGTGNPGANVLTF

j_call: TRBJ1-1
v_call: TRBV19
cdr3_aa: CASSIDPGPRTEAFF

j_call: TRBJ2-3
v_call: TRBV20-1
cdr3_aa: CSATDIFGSDTQYF

j_call: TRBJ2-3
v_call: TRBV7-2
cdr3_aa: CASSFTGVLVTDTQYF

j_call: TRBJ2-2
v_call: TRBV30
cdr3_aa: CAWKGLAIYPGELFF

j_call: TRBJ2-7
v_call: TRBV20-1
cdr3_aa: CSAQKGPNEQYF

j_call: TRBJ2-1
v_call: TRBV6-4
cdr3_aa: CASSVTGNNEQFF

j_call: TRBJ2-5
v_call: TRBV15
cdr3_aa: CATSRVGRSQETQYF

j_call: TRBJ1-1
v_call: TRBV20-1
cdr3_aa: CSARDLRRTEAFF

j_call: TRBJ2-1
v_call: TRBV7-9
cdr3_aa: CASSEFKTGYNEQFF

j_call: TRBJ2-2
v_call: TRBV29-1
cdr3_aa: CSVTRGSSTGELFF

j_call: TRBJ2-5
v_call: TRBV11-2
cdr3_aa: CASSARDNQETQYF

j_call: TRBJ2-1
v_call: TRBV5-1
cdr3_aa: CASSLGTRNEQFF

j_call: TRBJ2-1
v_call: TRBV7-2
cdr3_aa: CASSLVVAGGYNEQFF

j_call: TRBJ2-1
v_call: TRBV7-9
cdr3_aa: CAIRGLVNDEQFF

j_call: TRBJ1-1
v_call: TRBV20-1
cdr3_aa: CSARARDLANTEAFF

j_call: TRBJ1-2
v_call: TRBV30
cdr3_aa: CAWAGVYGYTF

j_call: TRBJ2-1
v_call: TRBV6-5
cdr3_aa: CASRSSNEQFF

j_call: TRBJ2-1
v_call: TRBV6-1
cdr3_aa: CASSEVREAFNEQFF

j_call: TRBJ2-3
v_call: TRBV6-5
cdr3_aa: CASRSRGHTQYF

j_call: TRBJ1-1
v_call: TRBV3-1
cdr3_aa: CASSQVRGRSEAFF

j_call: TRBJ2-2
v_call: TRBV10-3
cdr3_aa: CAISVGALANTGELFF

j_call: TRBJ2-6
v_call: TRBV12-3/TRBV12-4
cdr3_aa: CASSPGPSRANVLTF

j_call: TRBJ2-3
v_call: TRBV28
cdr3_aa: CASSLPGTGAGDTQYF

j_call: TRBJ2-1
v_call: TRBV5-4
cdr3_aa: CASSLISRQPYNEQFF

j_call: TRBJ1-2
v_call: TRBV3-1
cdr3_aa: CASSQERPHYGYTF

j_call: TRBJ2-1
v_call: TRBV7-6
cdr3_aa: CASSPIPSLAGGPNEQFF